This T cell receptor (beta chain) was documented in a study of cytomegalovirus exposure and HLA in healthy donors. CDR1 and CDR2 from the germline V gene are GTSNPN and SVGIG (reference sequence). With V trimmed by 1 base and J by 3 bases, 5 bases remained unmatched. This CDR3 is 14 amino acids long. The PCR had 60 Vbeta and 13 Jbeta primers. TCRdb's copy holds only in-frame clones and misses some; the assay was immunoSEQ multiplex PCR. This table has around 120,000 clones, around four fifths appearing once. The receptor was isolated from a man between 60 and 70 years old in good health and CMV-seropositive. The material sequenced was PBMCs. The rearrangement joins TRBV30 to TRBJ1-2; 7 nucleotides agree with TRBD1. The CDR3 reads CAWSGKGAYYGYTF. The CDR3 coding sequence is TGTGCCTGGAGTGGGAAGGGGGCATACTATGGCTACACCTTC.